The TCR beta chain described here comes from a study of cytomegalovirus exposure and HLA in healthy donors. Vbeta (60) and Jbeta (13) primers were used in the PCR. Assay used: immunoSEQ multiplex PCR; TCRdb lists only in-frame clones, some missing. The sample gives some 100,000 clones, roughly 80% of which show up once; roughly 2.5% is in the top ten. The study, taken as a whole, reports: Most TCR beta V segments were productive about 87% or about 30% of the time in an earlier analysis.

As for this clone: Its cognate antigen is unknown.

The TCR originated in a female donor in good health and CMV-seronegative. The specimen sequenced was PBMCs.

The DNA of the CDR3 is TGTGCCAGCAGCCAAGTGGCCGGACTAGCGGGGGACGCCGGGGAGCTGTTTTTT. It translates to CASSQVAGLAGDAGELFF. This rearrangement joins TRBV4-2 to TRBJ2-2; 13 bases are shared with TRBD2. Unmatched junction bases numbered 8, after V lost 1 base and J lost 6 bases. CDR1 is LGHNA and CDR2 is YNFKEQ in the germline V gene. This CDR3 region has 18 residues.